The clone carrying this T cell receptor delta chain was recorded a few times. This sample includes further DNA sequences coding for the same CDR3. These data originate in a study of gamma-delta chains in newborns, infants, children. Overall study context: Microbial exposure reportedly drives polyclonal innate γδ T cell expansion after birth.

TCRdb reanalyzed the reads using CATT. The sample includes 7,500 to 10,000 delta-chain clones, 20% to 25% of them seen just once. This TCR was sampled from a child who was a newborn, infant or young child, either healthy, febrile or measles-vaccinated (not recorded which). Sequenced input: blood.

CDR3 residues: CACDRLGDTDKLIF. Here the CDR3 DNA reads TGTGCCTGTGATCGTCTGGGGGATACCGATAAACTCATCTTT. The chain recombines TRDV2 with TRDJ1; TRDD3 aligns across 9 bases. The CDR3 runs to 14 residues. Unmatched junction bases numbered 4, after V lost 4 bases and J lost 2 bases. Germline values: CDR1 GEAIGNYY, CDR2 EKD.